Listed below are T cell receptor beta chains from one sample, sequenced in a study of T cell changes during pregnancy in multiple sclerosis. Libraries were prepared by immunoSEQ multiplex PCR; TCRdb keeps only in-frame clonotypes and omits some of them. In the table there are 83,000 or so clones, about 93% of which are singletons. The material sequenced was peripheral blood, taken after pregnancy. Receptors originate from a female donor in good health, enrolled as a control in a pregnancy study. CDR3s include the opening cysteine and the closing phenylalanine or tryptophan. The D gene is left open where the match is weak. Clone sizes are given selectively: once, few, many, or a class where the clone is expanded.

>TRBV18|TRBJ2-7|TRBD2|-
TGTGCCAGCTCACTAAAACTAGCGGGAGAAGACGAGCAGTACTTC
CASSLKLAGEDEQYF
>TRBV5-1|TRBJ2-1|-|-
TGCGCCAGCAGCTTGGACCAGGGCATTTACAATGAGCAGTTCTTC
CASSLDQGIYNEQFF
>TRBV27|TRBJ1-2|-|-
TGTGCCAGCAGTTTATCGGGAGATGAGAATGGCTACACCTTC
CASSLSGDENGYTF
>TRBV28|TRBJ2-3|TRBD2|once
TGTGCCAGCAGTTTGGTCCGCGGAGCGGGGAGCACAGATACGCAGTATTTT
CASSLVRGAGSTDTQYF
>TRBV21-1|TRBJ2-4|-|-
TGTGCCAGCAGAAATAGCGGGAACGCCAAAAACATTCAGTACTTC
CASRNSGNAKNIQYF
>TRBV5-1|TRBJ1-4|-|-
TGCGCCAGCAGCCCGGCGGGGGGCTATGAAAAACTGTTTTTT
CASSPAGGYEKLFF
>TRBV5-1|TRBJ1-2|-|-
TGCGCCAGCAGCCGGTGGGCCGACTATGGCTACACCTTC
CASSRWADYGYTF
>TRBV18|TRBJ2-2|-|-
TGTGCCAGCTCACCACCGGGCAGGGAGAACACCGGGGAGCTGTTTTTT
CASSPPGRENTGELFF
>TRBV5-6|TRBJ2-5|TRBD1|-
TGTGCCAGCAGCCGTTACAGGGGTCTTGAAGAGACCCAGTACTTC
CASSRYRGLEETQYF
>TRBV28|TRBJ2-7|TRBD1|-
TGTGCCAGCAGATCCGGGACAGGACCCTACGAGCAGTACTTC
CASRSGTGPYEQYF
>TRBV9|TRBJ2-7|-|once
TGTGCCAGCAGCCCCCTAAGCCTCTCCTACGAGCAGTACTTC
CASSPLSLSYEQYF
>TRBV2|TRBJ1-1|TRBD1|-
TGTGCCAGCAGTAACGACAGGGCCACTGAAGCTTTCTTT
CASSNDRATEAFF
>TRBV7-2|TRBJ2-6|-|-
TGTGCCAGCAGCTTACATCCGGGACAGGCCAACGTCCTGACTTTC
CASSLHPGQANVLTF
>TRBV7-2|TRBJ2-5|TRBD2|-
TGTGCCAGCAGGGCGAGCGGGATTGGAGAGACCCAGTACTTC
CASRASGIGETQYF
>TRBV2|TRBJ2-1|TRBD2|-
TGTGCCAGCGAAGCGGGAGTGTACAATGAGCAGTTCTTC
CASEAGVYNEQFF
>TRBV28|TRBJ2-5|TRBD2|-
TGTGCCAGCAGTCGATTACTAGCGGGAGTATACCAAGAGACCCAGTACTTC
CASSRLLAGVYQETQYF
>TRBV28|TRBJ2-3|TRBD2|-
TGTGCCAGCAGTAAACTCGGGGGGAGGATGGATACGCAGTATTTT
CASSKLGGRMDTQYF
>TRBV28|TRBJ1-1|-|-
TGTGCCAGCAGTTTATTAGAGGTTCACTCGTCAGAAGCTTTCTTT
CASSLLEVHSSEAFF
>TRBV19|TRBJ2-7|-|-
TGTGCCAGTAGTATCGGCGGACAAGCGTATTACGAGCAGTACTTC
CASSIGGQAYYEQYF
>TRBV25-1|TRBJ2-1|-|-
TGTGCCAGCAGTGGACAGACCAACAATGAGCAGTTCTTC
CASSGQTNNEQFF
>TRBV2|TRBJ1-3|TRBD1|once
TGTGCCAGCAGTAGGGACAGCTACTCTGGAAACACCATATATTTT
CASSRDSYSGNTIYF
>TRBV27|TRBJ2-7|-|-
TGTGCCAGCAGTTCAACACCACCCTACGAGCAGTACTTC
CASSSTPPYEQYF
>TRBV19|TRBJ1-1|-|few
TGTGCCAGTAGTCTATCCCGGGACAAACGAGCTTTCTTT
CASSLSRDKRAFF
>TRBV10-3|TRBJ2-3|TRBD2|-
TGTGCCATCAGTAGGGCTAGCGGGGGAGGGGATACGCAGTATTTT
CAISRASGGGDTQYF
>TRBV19|TRBJ2-2|TRBD1|-
TGTGCCATGAGGGCCTGGGACAGCCGGAACACCGGGGAGCTGTTTTTT
CAMRAWDSRNTGELFF
>TRBV6-1|TRBJ2-7|-|-
TGTGGCGCGTCCGCGGGATCCTACGAGCAGTACTTC
CGASAGSYEQYF
>TRBV5-6|TRBJ2-7|TRBD1|few
TGTGCCAGCAGCCCGGCGGCGACAGGGCGTGAGCAGTACTTC
CASSPAATGREQYF
>TRBV5-1|TRBJ2-5|-|-
TGCGCCAGCAGCCCCTGGGGAGGGGGGTTCGGAGAGACCCAGTACTTC
CASSPWGGGFGETQYF
>TRBV28|TRBJ2-3|-|-
TGTGCCAGCAGCAGATTTAGAGGCGCAGATACGCAGTATTTT
CASSRFRGADTQYF
>TRBV5-1|TRBJ1-5|TRBD1|-
TGCGCCAGCAGCTTGGAGGGGGCTGGCAATCAGCCCCAGCATTTT
CASSLEGAGNQPQHF
>TRBV5-1|TRBJ2-5|TRBD1|-
TGCGCCAGCAATAAACAGGGGGCGTGGGAGACCCAGTACTTC
CASNKQGAWETQYF
>TRBV5-1|TRBJ2-7|-|-
TGCGCCAGCAGCCCGGTGGGACAGGGAGGCACTAGCGGGCAAGTGAAGATGTTGTACTTC
CASSPVGQGGTSGQVKMLYF
>TRBV10-2|TRBJ2-1|TRBD1|-
TGCGCCAGCACCCCGACAGGGACCAATGAGCAGTTCTTC
CASTPTGTNEQFF
>TRBV7-2|TRBJ2-2|-|-
TGTGCCAGCAGGCAAAACGCCAGGGGGGACACCGGGGAGCTGTTTTTT
CASRQNARGDTGELFF
>TRBV9|TRBJ2-4|-|-
TGTGCCAGCAGCGTAGAGGGCGGGTCCAAAAACATTCAGTACTTC
CASSVEGGSKNIQYF
>TRBV7-9|TRBJ1-1|TRBD1|-
TGTGCCAGCAGCCCCGGGACAGGGGTGATCACTGAAGCTTTCTTT
CASSPGTGVITEAFF
>TRBV5-6|TRBJ2-5|TRBD1|-
TGTGCCAGCAGCTTGAAGACAGGGCGAGAGACCCAGTACTTC
CASSLKTGRETQYF
>TRBV7-2|TRBJ2-3|TRBD2|-
TGTGCCAGCAGCCGCTCAGCGGGGATAGGGACAGATACGCAGTATTTT
CASSRSAGIGTDTQYF
>TRBV6-5|TRBJ1-5|-|once
TGTGCCAGCAGCGGGGGGCTTAGTCAGCCCCAGCATTTT
CASSGGLSQPQHF
>TRBV15|TRBJ1-4|TRBD1|-
TGTGCCACCAGCAGCCCGGGACAGTCGGCAACTAATGAAAAACTGTTTTTT
CATSSPGQSATNEKLFF
>TRBV4-1|TRBJ1-5|-|few
TGCGCCAGCAGCCAATTTTTGGGGGGAGGGGGCAATCAGCCCCAGCATTTT
CASSQFLGGGGNQPQHF
>TRBV28|TRBJ1-5|-|-
TGTGCCAGCAGTTTAGTAGTTGATCAGCCCCAGCATTTT
CASSLVVDQPQHF
>TRBV11-2|TRBJ1-1|-|-
TGTGCCAGCAGCTTAGCACAGGGATTGGAGGCTTTCTTT
CASSLAQGLEAFF
>TRBV27|TRBJ1-2|-|-
TGTGCCAGCAGTTTATCGGGCAGGATGGGCTACACCTTC
CASSLSGRMGYTF
>TRBV7-2|TRBJ2-3|TRBD2|-
TGTGCCAGCAGCTTAGCGGGTGGGACTAGCGGGGATGGCACAGATACGCAGTATTTT
CASSLAGGTSGDGTDTQYF